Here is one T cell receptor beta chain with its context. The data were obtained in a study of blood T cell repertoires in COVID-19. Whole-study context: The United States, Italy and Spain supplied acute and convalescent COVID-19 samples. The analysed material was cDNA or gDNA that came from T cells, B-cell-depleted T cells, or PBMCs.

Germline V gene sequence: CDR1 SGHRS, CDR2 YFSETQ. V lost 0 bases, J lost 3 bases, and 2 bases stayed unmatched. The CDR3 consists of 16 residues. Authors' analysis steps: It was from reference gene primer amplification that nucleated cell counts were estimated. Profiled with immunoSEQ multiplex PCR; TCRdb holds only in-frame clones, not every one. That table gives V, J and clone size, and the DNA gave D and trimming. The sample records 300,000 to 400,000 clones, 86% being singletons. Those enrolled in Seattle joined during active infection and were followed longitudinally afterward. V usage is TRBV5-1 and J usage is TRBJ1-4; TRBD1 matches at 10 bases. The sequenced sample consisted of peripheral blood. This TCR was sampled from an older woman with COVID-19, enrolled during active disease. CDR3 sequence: CASSLGDRGANEKLFF. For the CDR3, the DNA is TGCGCCAGCAGCTTGGGGGACAGGGGTGCTAATGAAAAACTGTTTTTT.